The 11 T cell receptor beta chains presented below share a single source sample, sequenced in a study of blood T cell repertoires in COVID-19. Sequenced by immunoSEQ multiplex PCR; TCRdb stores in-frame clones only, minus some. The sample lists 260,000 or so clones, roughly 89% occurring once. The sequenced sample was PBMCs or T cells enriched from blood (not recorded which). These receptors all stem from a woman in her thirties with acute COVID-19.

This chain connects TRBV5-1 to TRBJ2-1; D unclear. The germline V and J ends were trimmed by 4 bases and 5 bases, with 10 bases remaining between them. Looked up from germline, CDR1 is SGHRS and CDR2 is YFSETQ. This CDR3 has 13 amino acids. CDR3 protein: CASSPRSDNEQFF. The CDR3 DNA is TGCGCCAGCAGCCCTAGGAGCGACAATGAGCAGTTCTTC.

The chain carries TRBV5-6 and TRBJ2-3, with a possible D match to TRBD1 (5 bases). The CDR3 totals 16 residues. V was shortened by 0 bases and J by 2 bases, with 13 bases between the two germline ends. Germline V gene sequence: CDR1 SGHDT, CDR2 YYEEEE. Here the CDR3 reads CASSLELQGTTDTQYF. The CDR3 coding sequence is TGTGCCAGCAGCTTGGAATTGCAGGGAACCACAGATACGCAGTATTTT.

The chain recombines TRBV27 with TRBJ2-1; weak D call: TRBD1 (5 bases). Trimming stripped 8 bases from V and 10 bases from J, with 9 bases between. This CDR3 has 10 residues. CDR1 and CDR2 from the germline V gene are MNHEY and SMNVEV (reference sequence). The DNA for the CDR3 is TGTGCCAGCGAATGGGGCGAGCAGTTCTTC. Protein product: CASEWGEQFF.

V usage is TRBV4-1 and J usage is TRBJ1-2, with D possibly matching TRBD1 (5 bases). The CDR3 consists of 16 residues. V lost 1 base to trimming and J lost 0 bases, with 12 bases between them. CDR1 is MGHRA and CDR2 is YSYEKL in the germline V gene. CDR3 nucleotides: TGCGCCAGCAGCCAAGGTGGACATTTCTCTAACTATGGCTACACCTTC. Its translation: CASSQGGHFSNYGYTF.

The CDR3 is CASSGPGINEKLFF. CDR3 bases: TGTGCCAGCAGTGGGCCAGGGATAAATGAAAAACTGTTTTTT. This rearrangement joins TRBV2 to TRBJ1-4, with a possible D match to TRBD1 (5 bases). The germline V gene has CDR1 SNHLY and CDR2 FYNNEI. The CDR3 runs to 14 residues. With 4 bases removed from V and 5 bases from J, the gap between germline ends came to 11 bases.

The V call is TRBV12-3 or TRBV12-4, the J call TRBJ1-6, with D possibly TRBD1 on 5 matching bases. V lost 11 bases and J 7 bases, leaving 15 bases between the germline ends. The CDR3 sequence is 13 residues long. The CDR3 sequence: CASRGAGNSPLHF. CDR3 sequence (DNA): TGTGCCTCGCGGGGCGCGGGGAATTCACCCCTCCACTTT.

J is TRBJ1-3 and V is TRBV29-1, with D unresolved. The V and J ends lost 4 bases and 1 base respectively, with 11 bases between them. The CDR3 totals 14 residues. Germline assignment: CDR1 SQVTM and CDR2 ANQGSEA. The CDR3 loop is CSVAEGWSGNTIYF. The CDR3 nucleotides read TGCAGCGTTGCTGAGGGTTGGTCTGGAAACACCATATATTTT.

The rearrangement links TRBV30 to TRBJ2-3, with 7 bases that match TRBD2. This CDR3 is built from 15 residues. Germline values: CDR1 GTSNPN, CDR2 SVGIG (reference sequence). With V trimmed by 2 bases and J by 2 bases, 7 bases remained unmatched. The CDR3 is CAWSPRRGVTDTQYF. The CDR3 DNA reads TGTGCCTGGAGTCCCCGACGGGGGGTCACAGATACGCAGTATTTT.

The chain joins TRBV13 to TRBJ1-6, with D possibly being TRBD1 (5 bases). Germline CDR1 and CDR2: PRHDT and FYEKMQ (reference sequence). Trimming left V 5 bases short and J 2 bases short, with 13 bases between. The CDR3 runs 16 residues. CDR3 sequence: CASSKPGGAYNSPLHF. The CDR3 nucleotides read TGTGCCAGCAGCAAACCGGGGGGTGCCTATAATTCACCCCTCCACTTT. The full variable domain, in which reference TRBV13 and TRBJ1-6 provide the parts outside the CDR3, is AAGVIQSPRHLIKEKRETATLKCYPIPRHDTVYWYQQGPGQDPQFLISFYEKMQSDKGSIPDRFSAQQFSDYHSELNMSSLELGDSALYFCASSKPGGAYNSPLHFGNGTRLTVT.

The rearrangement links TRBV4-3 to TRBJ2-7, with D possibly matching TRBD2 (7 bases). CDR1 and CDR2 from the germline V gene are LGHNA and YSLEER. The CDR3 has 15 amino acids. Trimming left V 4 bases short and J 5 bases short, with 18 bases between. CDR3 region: CASSPFGGGGNEQYF. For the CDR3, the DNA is TGCGCCAGCAGCCCGTTTGGGGGGGGCGGGAACGAGCAGTACTTC.

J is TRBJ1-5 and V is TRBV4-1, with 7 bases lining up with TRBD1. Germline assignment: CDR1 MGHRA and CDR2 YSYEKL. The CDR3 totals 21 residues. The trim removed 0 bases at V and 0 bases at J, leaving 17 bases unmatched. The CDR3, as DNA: TGCGCCAGCAGCCAAGAGCAGCCCCTAATGACAGGGTTCTATAGCAATCAGCCCCAGCATTTT. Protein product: CASSQEQPLMTGFYSNQPQHF.